What follows are 15 T cell receptor beta chains derived from one specimen sequenced in a study of cytomegalovirus exposure and HLA in healthy donors. The PCR was carried out with 60 Vbeta primers and 13 Jbeta primers. Sequenced by immunoSEQ multiplex PCR; TCRdb stores in-frame clones only, minus some. The top ten clones hold 5% to 7% of a sample with about 160,000 clones, roughly 84% of them seen once. Source material: PBMCs. The receptors were gathered from a man in his forties or fifties in good health and CMV-seropositive.

The chain links TRBV6-6 to TRBJ2-5; 9 positions agree with TRBD2. Trimming at V came to 6 bases and at J to 2 bases, leaving 7 bases not matched to a gene. CDR1 is MNHNY, CDR2 SVGAGI, per germline (reference sequence). This CDR3 is 15 amino acids long. The CDR3 loop is CASRGSGGRQETQYF. The CDR3 bases are TGTGCCAGCAGAGGGAGCGGGGGGCGACAAGAGACCCAGTACTTC.

The V gene is TRBV30, the J gene TRBJ1-1, with TRBD1 as a possible D gene (5 bases). Trimming removed 5 bases from V and 3 bases from J, with 7 bases in between. This CDR3 has 11 amino acids. Germline V lookup: CDR1 GTSNPN, CDR2 SVGIG (reference sequence). DNA for the CDR3: TGTGCCTGGCGGGGGGACACTGAAGCTTTCTTT. Encoded protein: CAWRGDTEAFF.

V gene TRBV18 combines with J gene TRBJ2-1, with D maybe TRBD2 (5 bases). The CDR3 extends over 16 amino acids. CDR1 is KGHSH, CDR2 LQKENI, per germline. Trimming pared 3 bases from V and 4 bases from J, leaving 16 bases between. The CDR3 coding sequence is TGTGCCAGCTCACCTTCGTACGGAGGCCGATACAATGAGCAGTTCTTC. This encodes CASSPSYGGRYNEQFF.

The V call is TRBV6-1, the J call TRBJ1-5; unclear D gene. Trimming removed 6 bases from V and 2 bases from J, with 8 bases in between. This CDR3 is built from 13 residues. CDR1 is MNHNS, CDR2 SASEGT, per germline. CDR3 coding DNA: TGTGCCAGCAGGTACACCGGCAATCAGCCCCAGCATTTT. Protein product: CASRYTGNQPQHF.

The chain joins TRBV2 to TRBJ2-2, with TRBD1 as a possible D gene (6 bases). The CDR3 is 15 residues long. Trimming took off 6 bases at V and 0 bases at J, with 11 bases between the two ends. Germline CDR1 is SNHLY and CDR2 is FYNNEI. The chain's CDR3 is CASRMDRANTGELFF. The CDR3 nucleotides are TGTGCCAGCAGGATGGACAGAGCGAACACCGGGGAGCTGTTTTTT.

This chain links TRBV5-4 with TRBJ2-7; TRBD1 is a possible D gene (6 bases). Trimming cost V 3 bases and J 4 bases, with 11 bases left between them. CDR1 is SGHNT, CDR2 YYREEE, per germline (reference sequence). CDR3 size: 13 residues. The CDR3 DNA reads TGTGCCAGCAGCTCCGACAGGTTTTACGAGCAGTACGTC. Translating it yields CASSSDRFYEQYV.

This clone occurred once. The CDR3 spells CATLREAGGVYNEQFF. The CDR3 DNA sequence: TGTGCCACCTTACGGGAAGCGGGAGGGGTGTACAATGAGCAGTTCTTC. The rearrangement uses TRBV19 and TRBJ2-1; 10 bases match TRBD2. Unmatched junction bases numbered 13, after V lost 10 bases and J lost 4 bases. The CDR3 extends over 16 amino acids. Germline loops: CDR1 LNHDA, CDR2 SQIVND (reference sequence).

This clone is a singleton in its sample. This chain connects TRBV28 to TRBJ2-2, with TRBD2 identical over 7 bases. The CDR3 is 15 amino acids. V lost 6 bases, J lost 5 bases, and 9 bases stayed unmatched. CDR1 and CDR2 from the germline V gene are MDHEN and SYDVKM. Here the CDR3 reads CASSFAGVETGELFF. DNA of the CDR3: TGTGCCAGCAGCTTCGCGGGGGTAGAGACCGGGGAGCTGTTTTTT.

This chain uses TRBV11-3 with TRBJ2-3, with a tentative D call TRBD2 (6 bases). Deletions cut 2 bases from V and 1 base from J, with 13 bases between. There are 16 residues in the CDR3. Germline loops: CDR1 SGHNT, CDR2 YENEEA. CDR3 in DNA: TGTGCCAGCAGCTTAAGTTCGGGCGGGGGCACAGATACGCAGTATTTT. It translates to CASSLSSGGGTDTQYF.

The J gene is TRBJ2-3, the V gene TRBV9; 9 bases are a match to TRBD2. J was trimmed by 2 bases and V by 4 bases; bases with no gene match: 11. Germline V lookup: CDR1 SGDLS, CDR2 YYNGEE. CDR3 length equals 17 residues. The CDR3 here is CASSTPRLADYTDTQYF. DNA of the CDR3: TGTGCCAGCAGCACGCCGAGACTAGCGGACTACACAGATACGCAGTATTTT.

This sequence joins TRBV9 and TRBJ2-1; D may be TRBD1 (6 bases). The CDR3 runs 15 residues. Germline V gene sequence: CDR1 SGDLS, CDR2 YYNGEE. The V end lost 3 bases, the J end lost 0 bases, and 10 bases lay between the germline ends. CDR3 residues: CASSDPGDSYNEQFF. CDR3 DNA sequence: TGTGCCAGCAGCGACCCAGGGGACTCCTACAATGAGCAGTTCTTC.

The chain joins TRBV14 to TRBJ2-2; D is ambiguous. The V gene's germline CDR1 is SGHDN and CDR2 FVKESK. V was clipped by 2 bases and J by 0 bases, with 13 bases between them. This CDR3 comprises 17 residues. CDR3 DNA: TGTGCCAGCAGCCAATACCCGGGTCCCACGAACACCGGGGAGCTGTTTTTT. Its protein product is CASSQYPGPTNTGELFF.

This clone was counted many times. The chain couples TRBV6-5 to TRBJ2-2, with TRBD2 matching over 7 bases. Germline-derived CDR1 and CDR2 are MNHEY and SVGAGI. V lost 2 bases and J lost 3; bases outside the gene matches: 0. CDR3 length: 14 residues. The CDR3 sequence: CASSYGGDTGELFF. DNA for the CDR3: TGTGCCAGCAGTTACGGGGGGGACACCGGGGAGCTGTTTTTT.

This sequence joins TRBV2 and TRBJ2-7; D might be TRBD2 (5 bases). Germline-derived CDR1 and CDR2 are SNHLY and FYNNEI. The CDR3 spans 13 residues. Trimming left V 8 bases short and J 6 bases short, with 17 bases between. CDR3 region: CASREGRKPEQYV. In DNA, the CDR3 is TGTGCCAGCCGAGAAGGGAGAAAACCCGAGCAGTACGTC.

The chain uses TRBV4-1 and TRBJ2-2, with 10 bases fitting TRBD1. This CDR3 spans 16 amino acids. CDR1 and CDR2 from the germline V gene are MGHRA and YSYEKL. The J segment lost 5 bases and the V segment lost 1 base, leaving 4 bases of the junction unmatched. The CDR3 region is CASSQAGDRGTGELFF. CDR3 sequence (DNA): TGCGCCAGCAGCCAAGCCGGGGACAGGGGTACCGGGGAGCTGTTTTTT.